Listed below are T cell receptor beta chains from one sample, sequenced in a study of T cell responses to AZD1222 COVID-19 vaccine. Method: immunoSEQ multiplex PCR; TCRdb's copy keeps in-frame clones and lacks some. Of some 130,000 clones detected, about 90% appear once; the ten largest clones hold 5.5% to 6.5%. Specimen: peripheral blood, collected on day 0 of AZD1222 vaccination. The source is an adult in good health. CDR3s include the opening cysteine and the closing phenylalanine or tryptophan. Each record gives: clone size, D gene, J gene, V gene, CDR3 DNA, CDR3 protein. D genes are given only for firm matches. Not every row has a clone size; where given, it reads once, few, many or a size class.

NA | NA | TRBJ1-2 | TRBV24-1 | TGTGCCACCAGTGATCAGCCTAACTATGGCTACACCTTC | CATSDQPNYGYTF
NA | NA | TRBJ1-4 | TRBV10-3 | TGTGCCATCCGCGAAGGTGGGCCAGGGTCTGGTGAAAAACTGTTTTTT | CAIREGGPGSGEKLFF
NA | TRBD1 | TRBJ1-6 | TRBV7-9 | TGTGCCAGCAGCCCAGGCGACAGGGTTAATTCACCCCTCCACTTT | CASSPGDRVNSPLHF
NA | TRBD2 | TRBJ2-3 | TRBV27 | TGTGCCAGCAGTCCCAAACTAGCGGGGTACACAGATACGCAGTATTTT | CASSPKLAGYTDTQYF
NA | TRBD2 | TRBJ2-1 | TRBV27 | TGTGCCAGCAGTCCCGGGACTAGCGGGATTAATGAGCAGTTCTTC | CASSPGTSGINEQFF
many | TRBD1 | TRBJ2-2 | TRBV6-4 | TGTGCCAGCGGGGACAGGGACACCGGGGAGCTGTTTTTT | CASGDRDTGELFF
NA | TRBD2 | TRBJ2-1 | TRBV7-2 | TGTGCCAGCAGCCCTCGGACTAGCGGAAACAATGAGCAGTTCTTC | CASSPRTSGNNEQFF
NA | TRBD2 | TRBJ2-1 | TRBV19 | TGTGCCAGTAGTAGAGGACTAGTTCGCAATGAGCAGTTCTTC | CASSRGLVRNEQFF
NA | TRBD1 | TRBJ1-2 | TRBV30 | TGTGCCTGGGCAGGACAGGGGCTTGGCTACACCTTC | CAWAGQGLGYTF
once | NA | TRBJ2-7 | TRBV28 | TGTGCCAGCAACCACAGGGAGCTCGAGCAGTACTTC | CASNHRELEQYF
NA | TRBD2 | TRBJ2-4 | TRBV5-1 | TGCGCCAGCAGCATGTTACAGCGGGAGACTGACATTCAGTACTTC | CASSMLQRETDIQYF
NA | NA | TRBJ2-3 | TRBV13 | TGTGCCAGCAGCCGCTGGGGGGGCACAGATACGCAGTATTTT | CASSRWGGTDTQYF
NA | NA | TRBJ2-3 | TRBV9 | TGTGCCAGCAACCGGGGGACAGATACGCAGTATTTT | CASNRGTDTQYF
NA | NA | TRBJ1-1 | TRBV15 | TGTGCCACCAGCAGGTTGGTCAATCCCTCCGACAGTGAAGCTTTCTTT | CATSRLVNPSDSEAFF
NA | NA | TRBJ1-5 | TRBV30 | TGTGCCTGGAGTGTACGTGAAGGCAATCAGCCCCAGCATTTT | CAWSVREGNQPQHF
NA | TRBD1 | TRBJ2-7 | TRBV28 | TGTGCCAGCAAGATTCAGGGGGTTAGTCCTTCCTACGAGCAGTACTTC | CASKIQGVSPSYEQYF
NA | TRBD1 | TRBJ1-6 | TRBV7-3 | TGTGCCAGCAGCTTAAAGGGGACAGGGAATTCACCCCTCCACTTT | CASSLKGTGNSPLHF
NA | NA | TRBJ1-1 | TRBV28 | TGTGCCAGCAGTTTGGTAGGGCTCTTGAACACTGAAGCTTTCTTT | CASSLVGLLNTEAFF
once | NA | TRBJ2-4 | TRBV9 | TGTGCCAGCAGCCCGTGGGATAGCGGACTAGCCAAAAACATTCAGTACTTC | CASSPWDSGLAKNIQYF
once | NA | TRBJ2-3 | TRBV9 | TGTGCCAGCAGCGGAGGACCCCAGGGCCATACGCAGTATTTT | CASSGGPQGHTQYF
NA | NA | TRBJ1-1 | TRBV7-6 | TGTGCCAGCAGCTCACAAGGCTGGGGTACCACTGAAGCTTTCTTT | CASSSQGWGTTEAFF
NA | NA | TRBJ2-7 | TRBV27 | TGTGCCAGCGCTTCAACTTCCAGTGTGTACGAGCAGTACTTC | CASASTSSVYEQYF
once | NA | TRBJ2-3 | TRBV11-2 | TGTGCCAGCGGGAAGCGGAACCGACTGAATACGCAGTATTTT | CASGKRNRLNTQYF
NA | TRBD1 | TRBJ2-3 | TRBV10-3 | TGTGCCACCCGACAGGGCGACACGCAGTATTTT | CATRQGDTQYF
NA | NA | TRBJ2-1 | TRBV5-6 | TGTGCCAGCAGCTTTCAAGGACTAATGAATGAGCAGTTCTTC | CASSFQGLMNEQFF